The clone carrying this T cell receptor (beta chain) is labeled as medium-sized. This entry comes from a study of tumor-infiltrating lymphocytes in primary liver carcinoma. The V gene lost 5 bases and the J gene lost 8 bases, with 10 bases spanning the gap. In germline, CDR1 is MNHEY, CDR2 SVGAGI. CDR3 length: 12 residues. TCR beta cDNA was reverse-transcribed from roughly 0.45 ug of total RNA. The reaction used a constant-region primer and ProtoScript II reverse transcriptase. It was through three nested multiplex PCR rounds of slightly modified ARM-PCR that TCR beta libraries arose. With TRBV1-TRBV30 forward primers and a C-beta reverse primer, the first two PCR rounds were run for around 10 cycles each. TCRdb reanalysed the multiplex PCR reads using MiXCR and keeps one entry per CDR3 protein. The data contain some 22,000 distinct CDR3 sequences, roughly four fifths of them singletons. Co-extraction of both nucleic acids (RNA and DNA) used about 18-34 mg of unsorted bulk tissue. Infection with HBV was chronic in patients; they were treatment-naive.

The sequence derives from a woman aged 25 to 39 with primary liver carcinoma and hepatitis B virus infection. The chain couples TRBV6-5 to TRBJ2-1; D not resolved. The sequencing input was liver tumor tissue from sampling region 5. Regarding subset: tumor region T5, tumor centre. CDR3 sequence (DNA): TGTGCCAGCAGTCCCGGTAGCCATGAGCAGTTCTTC. Translating gives CASSPGSHEQFF.